These 14 T cell receptor beta chains were sequenced from one sample in a study of T cell responses to AZD1222 COVID-19 vaccine. This table comes from immunoSEQ multiplex PCR, and its TCRdb copy is limited to in-frame clones, with some not included. There are about 150,000 clones in the sample; 90% occur only once, and approximately 17% lies in the top ten. Specimen: peripheral blood, collected on day 0 of AZD1222 vaccination. Receptor source: an adult in good health.

The chain uses TRBV3-1 (or the pseudogene TRBV3-2) and TRBJ2-1; TRBD2 matches 9 bases. Germline loops: CDR1 LGHDT, CDR2 YNNKEL (reference sequence). The V segment lost 0 bases and the J segment 12 bases; nucleotides outside the gene matches: 15. There are 17 residues in the CDR3. Here the CDR3 reads CASSQEGAGGPVNWQFF. CDR3 sequence (DNA): TGTGCCAGCAGCCAAGAAGGGGCGGGAGGGCCGGTCAATTGGCAGTTCTTC.

In its sample, this clone was seen once. The CDR3, as DNA: TGTGCCAGCAGCTTCGCAGTGAACACTGAAGCTTTCTTT. Translation: CASSFAVNTEAFF. This sequence joins TRBV11-1 and TRBJ1-1; D remains ambiguous. Germline V gene sequence: CDR1 SGHAT, CDR2 FQDESV (reference sequence). Deletions cut 3 bases from V and 0 bases from J, with 5 bases between. There are 13 residues in the CDR3.

This clone appeared a single time. V usage is TRBV6-6 and J usage is TRBJ2-7; D is ambiguous. This CDR3 has 12 amino acids. The V end lost 2 bases, the J end lost 6 bases, and 8 bases lay between the germline ends. CDR1 and CDR2 from the germline V gene are MNHNY and SVGAGI (reference sequence). The CDR3 bases are TGTGCCAGCAGTTACGGGATTGCCGAGCAGTACTTC. Protein: CASSYGIAEQYF.

V usage is TRBV18 and J usage is TRBJ2-5, with a weak D call TRBD2 (5 bases). Between the trimmed V and J ends, which lost 3 bases and 5 bases, there was a span of 10 bases. CDR1 and CDR2 (germline): KGHSH, LQKENI. CDR3 length: 13 amino acids. The CDR3 sequence: CASSPPRGETQYF. CDR3 DNA sequence: TGTGCCAGCTCACCCCCTCGCGGGGAGACCCAGTACTTC. Looking up the rest from reference TRBV18 and TRBJ2-5 gives the full variable domain: NAGVMQNPRHLVRRRGQEARLRCSPMKGHSHVYWYRQLPEEGLKFMVYLQKENIIDESGMPKERFSAEFPKEGPSILRIQQVVRGDSAAYFCASSPPRGETQYFGPGTRLLVL.

This sequence joins TRBV7-3 and TRBJ2-2; the match to TRBD2 covers 7 bases. Per germline, CDR1 SGHTA and CDR2 FQGTGA. There are 15 residues in the CDR3. The trim removed 5 bases at V and 2 bases at J, leaving 5 bases unmatched. CDR3 sequence reads: CASSASSGNTGELFF. CDR3 in DNA: TGTGCCAGCAGCGCCTCTAGCGGTAACACCGGGGAGCTGTTTTTT.

The chain has TRBV19 and TRBJ1-3; D gene uncertain. Trimming stripped 5 bases from V and 0 bases from J, with 14 bases between. Germline CDR1 and CDR2: LNHDA and SQIVND (reference sequence). The CDR3 runs to 16 residues. The CDR3 region is CASSPPTPTSGNTIYF. The CDR3 DNA sequence: TGTGCCAGTAGTCCACCGACACCGACCTCTGGAAACACCATATATTTT. The complete variable domain, with remaining parts taken from reference TRBV19 and TRBJ1-3, reads DGGITQSPKYLFRKEGQNVTLSCEQNLNHDAMYWYRQDPGQGLRLIYYSQIVNDFQKGDIAEGYSVSREKKESFPLTVTSAQKNPTAFYLCASSPPTPTSGNTIYFGEGSWLTVV.

This clone was detected only once. This sequence joins TRBV4-3 and TRBJ1-4; 7 bases line up with TRBD1. CDR1 LGHNA and CDR2 YSLEER come from the germline V gene. The CDR3 is 16 amino acids. Unmatched junction bases numbered 14, after V lost 3 bases and J lost 10 bases. The CDR3 spells CASSHAWDREAGKLFF. CDR3 in DNA: TGCGCCAGCAGCCATGCTTGGGACAGAGAGGCGGGAAAACTGTTTTTT.

The V and J genes are TRBV24-1 and TRBJ1-1, with D possibly matching TRBD1 (5 bases). Germline loops: CDR1 KGHDR, CDR2 SFDVKD. Trimming pared 0 bases from V and 3 bases from J, leaving 25 bases between. The CDR3 is 20 amino acids. CDR3 residues: CATSDLQVSGPGEQYTEAFF. CDR3 in DNA: TGTGCCACCAGTGATTTGCAAGTGTCGGGGCCGGGAGAACAATACACTGAAGCTTTCTTT.

The chain combines TRBV6-2 or TRBV6-3 with TRBJ1-2, with TRBD1 matching over 9 bases. Germline trimming cut 6 bases from V and 0 bases from J; bases unmatched to any gene: 8. This CDR3 is 16 amino acids long. The germline V gene encodes CDR1 MNHEY and CDR2 SVGEGT. DNA of the CDR3: TGTGCCAGCAGCCCAGGACAGGGGCGACCTAACTATGGCTACACCTTC. Translated, it gives CASSPGQGRPNYGYTF.

The J gene is TRBJ1-5, the V gene TRBV7-9; D might be TRBD1 (5 bases). This CDR3 contains 14 residues. The V end was cut by 5 bases, the J end by 7 bases, with 15 bases between. Per the germline V gene, CDR1 is SEHNR and CDR2 is FQNEAQ (reference sequence). The CDR3 DNA reads TGTGCCAGCAGCCCGCTCCGGGGGGGACAGCCCCAGCATTTT. Translated, it gives CASSPLRGGQPQHF. The variable domain in full, completed from reference TRBV7-9 and TRBJ1-5, reads DTGVSQNPRHKITKRGQNVTFRCDPISEHNRLYWYRQTLGQGPEFLTYFQNEAQLEKSRLLSDRFSAERPKGSFSTLEIQRTEQGDSAMYLCASSPLRGGQPQHFGDGTRLSIL.

This clone showed up just once. The rearrangement links TRBV7-9 to TRBJ2-5; 8 bases are a match to TRBD1. Germline-derived CDR1 and CDR2 are SEHNR and FQNEAQ (reference sequence). The J segment lost 5 bases and the V segment lost 3 bases, leaving 5 bases of the junction unmatched. CDR3 length: 14 residues. The DNA for the CDR3 is TGTGCCAGCAGCTTCGCAGGGGGCACGGAGACCCAGTACTTC. This encodes CASSFAGGTETQYF.

This rearrangement joins TRBV9 to TRBJ1-1; D is unresolved. The germline CDR1 and CDR2 sequences are SGDLS and YYNGEE. The CDR3 is made up of 12 amino acids. The ends were cut back, 0 bases at V and 5 bases at J, with 5 bases in the middle. The CDR3 DNA reads as TGTGCCAGCAGCGTAGGGTTAACTGAAGCTTTCTTT. Protein: CASSVGLTEAFF.

The chain recombines TRBV6-6 with TRBJ1-1; 12 nucleotides line up with TRBD1. V trimming: 4 bases; J trimming: 4 bases; junction bases outside the gene matches: 4. This CDR3 contains 15 residues. Per germline, CDR1 MNHNY and CDR2 SVGAGI (reference sequence). The CDR3 region is CASSSTGQGATEAFF. In nucleotides, the CDR3 is TGTGCCAGCAGTTCGACGGGACAGGGGGCCACTGAAGCTTTCTTT.

The V call is TRBV9, the J call TRBJ2-7; 8 positions match TRBD2. The CDR3 spans 15 residues. V lost 4 bases to trimming and J lost 3 bases; unmatched junction nucleotides: 9. Looked up from germline, CDR1 is SGDLS and CDR2 is YYNGEE. The CDR3 DNA is TGTGCCAGCAGCCCCCAGCGGGAGCCGGTCTACGAGCAGTACTTC. Translating gives CASSPQREPVYEQYF. The complete variable domain, with remaining parts taken from reference TRBV9 and TRBJ2-7, reads DSGVTQTPKHLITATGQRVTLRCSPRSGDLSVYWYQQSLDQGLQFLIQYYNGEERAKGNILERFSAQQFPDLHSELNLSSLELGDSALYFCASSPQREPVYEQYFGPGTRLTVT.